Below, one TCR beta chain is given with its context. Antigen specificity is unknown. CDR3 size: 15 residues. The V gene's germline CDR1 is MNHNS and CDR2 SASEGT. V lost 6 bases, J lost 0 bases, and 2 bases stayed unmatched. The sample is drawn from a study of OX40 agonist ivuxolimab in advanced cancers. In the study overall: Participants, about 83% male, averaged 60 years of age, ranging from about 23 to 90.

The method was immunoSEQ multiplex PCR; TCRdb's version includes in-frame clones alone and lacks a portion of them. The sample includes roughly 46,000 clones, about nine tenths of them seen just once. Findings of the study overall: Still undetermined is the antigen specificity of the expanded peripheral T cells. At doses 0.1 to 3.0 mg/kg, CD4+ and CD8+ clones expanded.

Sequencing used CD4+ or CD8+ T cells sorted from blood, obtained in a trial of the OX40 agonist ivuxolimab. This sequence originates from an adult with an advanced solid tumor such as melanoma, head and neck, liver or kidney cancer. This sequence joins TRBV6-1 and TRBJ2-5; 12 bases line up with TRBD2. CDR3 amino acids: CASRSSGGDQETQYF. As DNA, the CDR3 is TGTGCCAGCAGATCTAGCGGGGGGGACCAAGAGACCCAGTACTTC.